What follows are 26 T cell receptor beta chains derived from one specimen sequenced in a study of the immune and genomic landscape of osteosarcoma. Osteosarcoma specimens were post-treatment primary, local recurrence and metastasis tumors from poor-prognosis patients. Repertoires were generated with immunoSEQ multiplex PCR, while TCRdb's copy carries only in-frame clones and drops some. The data hold about 4,600 clones, with 71% observed a single time. Sequenced input: osteosarcoma tumor tissue from the femur. These receptors came from a human donor with osteosarcoma.

This clone was found once. This chain uses TRBV9 with TRBJ2-7, with a weak D call TRBD2 (6 bases). Trimming removed 10 bases at V and 2 bases at J, with 10 bases between. CDR1 SGDLS and CDR2 YYNGEE come from the germline V gene. This CDR3 is 11 amino acids long. The CDR3 sequence is CAGGDAYEQYF. The CDR3 DNA reads as TGTGCCGGAGGGGATGCCTACGAGCAGTACTTC. Drawing the rest from reference TRBV9 and TRBJ2-7, the complete variable domain is DSGVTQTPKHLITATGQRVTLRCSPRSGDLSVYWYQQSLDQGLQFLIQYYNGEERAKGNILERFSAQQFPDLHSELNLSSLELGDSALYFCAGGDAYEQYFGPGTRLTVT.

The V and J genes are TRBV19 and TRBJ1-1, with D unclear. V shed 6 bases and J shed 1 base, with 18 bases lying between them. CDR3 length: 16 residues. Germline loops: CDR1 LNHDA, CDR2 SQIVND (reference sequence). The CDR3 reads CASSETLRRRNTEAFF. Written as DNA, the CDR3 is TGTGCCAGTAGCGAAACCCTGAGACGGCGGAACACTGAAGCTTTCTTT.

The rearrangement uses TRBV4-3 and TRBJ2-6, with D unclear. The length of the CDR3 is 16 residues. Trimming removed 1 base at V and 4 bases at J, with 11 bases between. Germline CDR1 is LGHNA and CDR2 is YSLEER. The CDR3 here is CASSQGYGYGANVLTF. DNA for the CDR3: TGCGCCAGCAGCCAAGGTTATGGGTACGGGGCCAACGTCCTGACTTTC.

The chain employs TRBV15 and TRBJ2-5; TRBD2 matches 12 bases. There are 17 residues in the CDR3. J gave up 4 bases and V 0 bases, and 6 bases lay outside the gene matches. Germline loops: CDR1 LNHNV, CDR2 YYDKDF (reference sequence). CDR3 DNA: TGTGCCACCAGCAGAGATCTCGAACTAGCGGGAGGAGAGACCCAGTACTTC. Translation gives CATSRDLELAGGETQYF.

V usage is TRBV11-2 and J usage is TRBJ2-7, with TRBD2 identical over 10 bases. Per the germline V gene, CDR1 is SGHAT and CDR2 is FQNNGV. The CDR3 totals 14 residues. Trimming took 5 bases from V and 5 from J; bases not matched to a gene: 6. CDR3 DNA: TGTGCCAGCAGCCTGCGGACTAGCGGCGACGAGCAGTACTTC. This translates into CASSLRTSGDEQYF.

This clone was detected only a few times. The chain employs TRBV2 and TRBJ1-4, with 7 bases fitting TRBD1. Germline V CDR1 and CDR2: SNHLY, FYNNEI. There are 15 residues in the CDR3. The ends lost 7 bases at V and 5 bases at J; junction bases unmatched: 10. CDR3 region: CASNTQTGHNEKLFF. In DNA form, the CDR3 reads TGTGCCAGCAATACCCAGACAGGGCACAATGAAAAACTGTTTTTT.

This clone was recorded once. The chain links TRBV19 to TRBJ2-1; 8 nucleotides align to TRBD2. With 4 bases clipped from V and 4 bases from J, the junction kept 3 bases outside the gene matches. This CDR3 has 14 residues. From germline, CDR1 is LNHDA and CDR2 SQIVND (reference sequence). The CDR3 bases are TGTGCCAGTAGTACGGTAGCGGGATACAATGAGCAGTTCTTC. Encoded protein: CASSTVAGYNEQFF.

The V call is TRBV4-3, the J call TRBJ2-1; 8 positions match TRBD2. Germline V lookup: CDR1 LGHNA, CDR2 YSLEER. The CDR3 contains 18 residues. V lost 0 bases to trimming and J lost 2 bases; unmatched junction nucleotides: 9. This CDR3 is CASSQEKVAAGAYNEQFF. The CDR3, as DNA: TGCGCCAGCAGCCAAGAAAAAGTTGCAGCGGGAGCCTACAATGAGCAGTTCTTC.

The J gene is TRBJ2-7, the V gene TRBV20-1; D uncertain. The CDR3 runs to 11 residues. CDR1 and CDR2 from the germline V gene are DFQATT and SNEGSKA (reference sequence). Between the trimmed V and J ends, which lost 0 bases and 7 bases, there was a span of 7 bases. The CDR3 nucleotides are TGCAGTGCTAGAGATGGGCGGGAGCAGTACTTC. Amino acid sequence: CSARDGREQYF.

The V and J genes are TRBV27 and TRBJ1-5; 7 positions agree with TRBD1. Germline-derived CDR1 and CDR2 are MNHEY and SMNVEV (reference sequence). The ends lost 0 bases at V and 2 bases at J; junction bases unmatched: 10. The CDR3 contains 18 residues. The DNA of the CDR3 is TGTGCCAGCAGTTTATCGGGGGGACAGATGGATGGCAATCAGCCCCAGCATTTT. It is translated as CASSLSGGQMDGNQPQHF.

This clone showed up just a few times. This chain joins TRBV7-2 and TRBJ1-5; D gene ambiguous. Germline V gives CDR1 SGHTA, CDR2 FQGNSA. Between the trimmed V and J ends, which lost 0 bases and 0 bases, there was a span of 9 bases. The CDR3 covers 16 residues. The CDR3 loop reads CASSLAGGSSNQPQHF. The CDR3 nucleotides are TGTGCCAGCAGCTTAGCGGGAGGGAGTAGCAATCAGCCCCAGCATTTT.

The chain uses TRBV19 and TRBJ2-3; D not certain. CDR3 size: 16 residues. The V and J ends lost 3 bases and 4 bases respectively, with 17 bases between them. Looked up from germline, CDR1 is LNHDA and CDR2 is SQIVND (reference sequence). In nucleotides, the CDR3 is TGTGCCAGTAGTATGACGACATCCCAATGGGCAGATACGCAGTATTTT. Its protein is CASSMTTSQWADTQYF. The full variable domain, rest sourced from reference TRBV19 and TRBJ2-3, is DGGITQSPKYLFRKEGQNVTLSCEQNLNHDAMYWYRQDPGQGLRLIYYSQIVNDFQKGDIAEGYSVSREKKESFPLTVTSAQKNPTAFYLCASSMTTSQWADTQYFGPGTRLTVL.

The CDR3 loop is CASLLAPGNTEAFF. In DNA, the CDR3 is TGTGCCAGTCTACTCGCCCCGGGGAACACTGAAGCTTTCTTT. This chain uses TRBV19 with TRBJ1-1; D gene ambiguous. CDR1 and CDR2 from the germline V gene are LNHDA and SQIVND (reference sequence). Trimming stripped 8 bases from V and 1 base from J, with 14 bases between. CDR3 size: 14 residues. Full variable domain (missing parts from reference TRBV19 and TRBJ1-1): DGGITQSPKYLFRKEGQNVTLSCEQNLNHDAMYWYRQDPGQGLRLIYYSQIVNDFQKGDIAEGYSVSREKKESFPLTVTSAQKNPTAFYLCASLLAPGNTEAFFGQGTRLTVV.

The chain links TRBV30 to TRBJ2-1; 9 bases are a match to TRBD1. CDR3 length equals 15 residues. V was pared by 5 bases and J by 6 bases, with 11 bases of the junction left unmatched. In germline, CDR1 is GTSNPN, CDR2 SVGIG (reference sequence). CDR3 in amino acids: CAWWDRAQGPNEQFF. The CDR3 DNA is TGTGCCTGGTGGGACAGGGCACAGGGGCCCAATGAGCAGTTCTTC.

The genes are TRBV10-3 and TRBJ1-1; D unclear. Germline assignment: CDR1 ENHRY and CDR2 SYGVKD. The CDR3 extends over 13 amino acids. The ends were cut back, 6 bases at V and 3 bases at J, with 11 bases in the middle. CDR3 nucleotides: TGTGCCATCAGGGGGAGGACGGACACTGAAGCTTTCTTT. It specifies CAIRGRTDTEAFF.

J is TRBJ2-5 and V is TRBV5-1; the match to TRBD2 covers 10 bases. The last part of the DNA fits TRBJ2-7 better; the J call may be wrong. The CDR3 sequence is 15 residues long. The germline V gene has CDR1 SGHRS and CDR2 YFSETQ. The CDR3 DNA follows: TGCGCCAGCAGCTTGAAACTAGCGGGACAGTACGAGCAGTACTTC. Translating it yields CASSLKLAGQYEQYF.

By its share, this clone is medium-sized (0.01 to 0.1%). This chain connects TRBV11-2 to TRBJ1-4; the D is unclear. The CDR3 is made up of 12 amino acids. The germline gives CDR1 SGHAT, CDR2 FQNNGV. With 3 bases removed from V and 7 bases from J, the gap between germline ends came to 6 bases. The CDR3: CASSLTREKLFF. The CDR3 nucleotides are TGTGCCAGCAGCTTGACCCGTGAAAAACTGTTTTTT. Full variable domain (rest looked up from reference TRBV11-2 and TRBJ1-4): EAGVAQSPRYKIIEKRQSVAFWCNPISGHATLYWYQQILGQGPKLLIQFQNNGVVDDSQLPKDRFSAERLKGVDSTLKIQPAKLEDSAVYLCASSLTREKLFFGSGTQLSVL.

The chain employs TRBV10-3 and TRBJ2-3; D uncertain. Germline CDR1 and CDR2: ENHRY and SYGVKD. The CDR3 covers 11 residues. V was shortened by 10 bases and J by 6 bases, with 11 bases between the two germline ends. CDR3 in amino acids: CATSLTDTQYF. CDR3 DNA: TGTGCCACCTCCTTGACGGATACGCAGTATTTT.

The genes are TRBV9 and TRBJ1-4; D is unclear. The CDR3 is 15 amino acids. Germline CDR1 is SGDLS and CDR2 is YYNGEE. Trimming left V 1 base short and J 0 bases short, with 7 bases between. CDR3 region: CASSVRSSTNEKLFF. The CDR3, as DNA: TGTGCCAGCAGCGTACGATCGTCAACTAATGAAAAACTGTTTTTT. Complete variable domain (other parts from reference TRBV9 and TRBJ1-4): DSGVTQTPKHLITATGQRVTLRCSPRSGDLSVYWYQQSLDQGLQFLIQYYNGEERAKGNILERFSAQQFPDLHSELNLSSLELGDSALYFCASSVRSSTNEKLFFGSGTQLSVL.

The CDR3 reads CASSSLAGGSTDTQYF. The CDR3, as DNA: TGTGCCAGCAGCTCCCTAGCGGGAGGAAGCACAGATACGCAGTATTTT. The gene calls are TRBV7-2 and TRBJ2-3; 11 nucleotides match TRBD2. The CDR3 extends over 16 amino acids. Trimming took 4 bases from V and 0 from J; bases not matched to a gene: 3. In germline, CDR1 is SGHTA, CDR2 FQGNSA.

J is TRBJ2-1 and V is TRBV19; 9 bases line up with TRBD2. The V gene's germline CDR1 is LNHDA and CDR2 SQIVND (reference sequence). Germline trimming cut 5 bases from V and 6 bases from J; bases unmatched to any gene: 11. CDR3 size: 16 residues. For the CDR3, the DNA is TGTGCCAGTAGTGGCCTAGCGGGATCTTTGGGCAATGAGCAGTTCTTC. This gives the protein CASSGLAGSLGNEQFF.

The V and J genes are TRBV23-1 and TRBJ2-6, with D tentatively TRBD2 (5 bases). TRBV23-1 is labeled an ORF, and its function is uncertain. The CDR3 loop spans 15 amino acids. Trimming removed 0 bases from V and 6 bases from J, with 9 bases in between. The CDR3 DNA sequence: TGCGCCAGCAGTCAATCCCGGGGTGCGGCCAACGTCCTGACTTTC. It yields the protein CASSQSRGAANVLTF.

The J gene is TRBJ1-3, the V gene TRBV19; 9 bases are a match to TRBD1. V lost 7 bases, J lost 2 bases, and 9 bases stayed unmatched. CDR3 length equals 16 residues. The germline V gene encodes CDR1 LNHDA and CDR2 SQIVND (reference sequence). CDR3 sequence (DNA): TGTGCCAGTACCCCACGGCGGACAGGGGCTGGAAACACCATATATTTT. Its protein is CASTPRRTGAGNTIYF.

CDR3 DNA: TGTGCCAGCAGACTGGACAGGGATAGTGGGGAGCTGTTTTTT. Encoded protein: CASRLDRDSGELFF. The V and J genes are TRBV6-1 and TRBJ2-2, with 8 bases matching TRBD1. The V gene end was trimmed by 6 bases and the J gene end by 8 bases; junction bases not matched to a gene: 8. Germline V gene data show CDR1 as MNHNS and CDR2 as SASEGT. The CDR3 is made up of 14 amino acids.

In its sample, this clone was seen a few times. The rearrangement uses TRBV2 and TRBJ2-2; no firm D call. CDR1 and CDR2 from the germline V gene are SNHLY and FYNNEI. This CDR3 has 14 residues. Trimming shortened V by 3 bases and J by 4 bases, and 9 bases separated the two germline ends. The CDR3 bases are TGTGCCAGCAGTGAGTATGAGGCCACCGGGGAGCTGTTTTTT. Its protein is CASSEYEATGELFF.

This chain connects TRBV19 to TRBJ2-1; TRBD2 matches 8 bases. Germline CDR1 LNHDA, CDR2 SQIVND (reference sequence). The junction had 8 bases not matched to a gene; V was cut back by 6 bases and J by 4 bases. The CDR3 contains 15 residues. CDR3 amino acids: CASSLSGRRYNEQFF. CDR3 in DNA: TGTGCCAGTAGCCTAAGCGGGAGACGATACAATGAGCAGTTCTTC.